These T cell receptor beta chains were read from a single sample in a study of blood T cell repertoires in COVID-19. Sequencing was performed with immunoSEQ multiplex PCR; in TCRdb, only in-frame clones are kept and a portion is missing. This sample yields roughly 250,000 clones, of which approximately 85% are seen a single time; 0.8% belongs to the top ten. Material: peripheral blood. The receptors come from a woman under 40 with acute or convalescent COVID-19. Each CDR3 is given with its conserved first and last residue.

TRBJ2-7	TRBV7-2	CASSPARTGGSKQYF
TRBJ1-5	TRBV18	CASSPYNQPQHF
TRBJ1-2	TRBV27	CASSLTGRGAHGYTF
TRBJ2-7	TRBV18	CASSPAFSYEQYF
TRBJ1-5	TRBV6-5	CASSNGRQPQHF
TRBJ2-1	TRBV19	CASSITGSPIYNEQFF
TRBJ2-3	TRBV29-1	CSVETSADTQYF
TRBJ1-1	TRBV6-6	CASSDHGPGAFF
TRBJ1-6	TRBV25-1	CASSGPGQGNSPLHF
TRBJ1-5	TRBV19	CASTYDRGAGNQPQHF
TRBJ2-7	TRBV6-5	CASTLPGTYEQYF
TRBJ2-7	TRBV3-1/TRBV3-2	CASSPDRGSYEQYF
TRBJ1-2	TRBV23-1	CASSQSGAGPTSYTF
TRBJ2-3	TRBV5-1	CATMAGGSLDTQYF
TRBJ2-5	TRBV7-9	CASSPSETQYF
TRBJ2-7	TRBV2	CASSALVYEQYF
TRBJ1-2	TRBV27	CASRSYTGGYGYTF
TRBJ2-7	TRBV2	CASKTGTGSSYEQYF
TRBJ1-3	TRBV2	CASTQRGQVSGNTIYF
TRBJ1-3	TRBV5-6	CASSTSRQGHGNTIYF
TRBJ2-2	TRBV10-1	CASSDGKGTGELFF
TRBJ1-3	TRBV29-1	CSAWGGDLSGNTIYF
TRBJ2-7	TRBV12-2	CASRLTGGCYEQYF
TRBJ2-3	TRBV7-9	CASSGGLAGGDDTQYF
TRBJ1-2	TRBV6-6	CASRDRRGNNYGYTF
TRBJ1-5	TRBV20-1	CSASRGNQPQHF
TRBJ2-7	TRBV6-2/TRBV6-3	CASSYPSGRQYF
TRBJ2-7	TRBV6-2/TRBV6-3	CASSYVAGGPLSYEQYF
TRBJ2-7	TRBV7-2	CASSFNFGTGTYEQYF
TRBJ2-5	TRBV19	CASSIRPLAGVETQYF
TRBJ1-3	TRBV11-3	CASSLGVGNTIYF
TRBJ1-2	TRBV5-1	CASSLGSLTYGYTF
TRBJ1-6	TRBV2	CASSGEGGPGNSPLHF
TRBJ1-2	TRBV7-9	CASSLGQGEGENYGYTF
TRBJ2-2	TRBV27	CASSPDFRLAGGNTGELFF
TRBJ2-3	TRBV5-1	CASSLAETSTDTQYF
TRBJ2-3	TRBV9	CASSVAGDTQYF
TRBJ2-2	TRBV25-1	CASSGLAGVNTGELFF
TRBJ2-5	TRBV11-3	CASSLIRGLVQETQYF
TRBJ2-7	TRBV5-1	CASSLGVTGAYYEQYF
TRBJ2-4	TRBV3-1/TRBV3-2	CASSQVGTGRLAKNIQYF
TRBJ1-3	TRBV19	CATDLRRGAGNTIYF
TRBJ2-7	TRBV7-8	CASSLQIPPFLPDYSRWRYEQYF
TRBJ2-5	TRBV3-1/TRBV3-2	CASSQGQVGETQYF
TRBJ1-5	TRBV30	CAWSVSGNQPQHF
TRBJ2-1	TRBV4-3	CASSQDRRLGYNEQFF
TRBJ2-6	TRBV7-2	CASNIRTDPLSGANVLTF
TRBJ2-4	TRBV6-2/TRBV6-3	CASSRQTLAKNIQYF
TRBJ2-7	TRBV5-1	CASTLGGGPYEQYF
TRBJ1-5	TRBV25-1	CASSGNTGGTHQPQHF
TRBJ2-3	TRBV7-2	CASSFGTGGTDTQYF
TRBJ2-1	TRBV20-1	CSASVRTYNEQFF
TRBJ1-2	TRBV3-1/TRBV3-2	CASSQAQGASYGYTF
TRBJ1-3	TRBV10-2	CASQEGNTIYF